This section outlines one TCR beta chain sequence together with its context. The source of the sample is a study of T cell responses to AZD1222 COVID-19 vaccine. The assay was immunoSEQ multiplex PCR, and TCRdb's table has in-frame clones only and misses some. The sample contains about 110,000 clones, approximately 89% of which appear only once. Per the germline V gene, CDR1 is LNHDA and CDR2 is SQIVND (reference sequence). This CDR3 is 14 amino acids long. V lost 3 bases, J lost 6 bases, and 12 bases lay in between. V is TRBV19 and J is TRBJ1-5; D is unresolved. This TCR was recovered from an adult in good health. Sequencing used peripheral blood, obtained on day 0 of MenACWY control vaccination. Here the CDR3 reads CASSIEAGRQPQHF. Here the CDR3 DNA reads TGTGCCAGTAGTATCGAGGCAGGACGTCAGCCCCAGCATTTT.